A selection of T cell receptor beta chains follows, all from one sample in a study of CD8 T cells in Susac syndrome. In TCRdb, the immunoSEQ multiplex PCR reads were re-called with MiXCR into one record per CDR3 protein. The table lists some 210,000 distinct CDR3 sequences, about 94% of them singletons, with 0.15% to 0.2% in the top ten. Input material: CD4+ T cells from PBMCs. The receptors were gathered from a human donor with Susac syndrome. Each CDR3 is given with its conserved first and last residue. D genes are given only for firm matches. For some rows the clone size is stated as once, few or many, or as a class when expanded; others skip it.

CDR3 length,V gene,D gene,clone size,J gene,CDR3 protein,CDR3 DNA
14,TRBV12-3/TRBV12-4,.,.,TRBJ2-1,CASSRGSSYNEQFF,TGTGCCAGCAGCCGGGGGAGCTCCTACAATGAGCAGTTCTTC
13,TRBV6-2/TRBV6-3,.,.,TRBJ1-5,CASSYWSNQPQHF,TGTGCCAGCAGCTATTGGAGCAATCAGCCCCAGCATTTT
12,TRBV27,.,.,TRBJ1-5,CASSTAGQPQHF,TGTGCCAGCAGTACTGCCGGCCAGCCCCAGCATTTT
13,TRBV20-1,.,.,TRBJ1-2,CSARNQADYGYTF,TGCAGTGCGCGGAACCAGGCGGACTATGGCTACACCTTC
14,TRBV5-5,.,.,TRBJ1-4,CASSLAGQNEKLFF,TGTGCCAGCAGCTTGGCCGGTCAAAATGAAAAACTGTTTTTT
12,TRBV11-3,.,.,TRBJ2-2,CASSPNTGELFF,TGTGCCAGCAGCCCGAACACCGGGGAGCTGTTTTTT
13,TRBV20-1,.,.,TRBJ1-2,CSARLVASRGYTF,TGCAGTGCTAGATTGGTCGCCTCCCGGGGCTACACCTTC
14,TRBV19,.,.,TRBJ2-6,CATSHRAGANVLTF,TGTGCCACCTCCCACAGGGCTGGGGCCAACGTCCTGACTTTC
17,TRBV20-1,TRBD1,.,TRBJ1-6,CSAPTGTGDVYNSPLHF,TGCAGTGCTCCTACCGGGACAGGAGACGTTTATAATTCACCCCTCCACTTT
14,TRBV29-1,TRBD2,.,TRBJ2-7,CSALGTSGSYEQYF,TGCAGCGCCTTAGGGACTAGCGGATCCTACGAGCAGTACTTC
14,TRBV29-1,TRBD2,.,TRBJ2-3,CSVFSGGAQNTQYF,TGCAGCGTTTTTAGCGGGGGGGCACAAAATACGCAGTATTTT
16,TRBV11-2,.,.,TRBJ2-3,CASSLLSSGATDTQYF,TGTGCCAGCAGCTTATTATCTAGTGGGGCCACAGATACGCAGTATTTT
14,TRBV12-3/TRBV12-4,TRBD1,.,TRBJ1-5,CASKNTPGGEPQHF,TGTGCCAGCAAGAATACCCCAGGGGGAGAGCCCCAGCATTTT
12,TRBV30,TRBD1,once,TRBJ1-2,CAWTDDRDGYTF,TGTGCCTGGACCGATGACAGGGACGGCTACACCTTC
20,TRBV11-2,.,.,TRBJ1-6,CASSFPNGGGRGPYNSPLHF,TGTGCCAGCAGCTTTCCAAATGGCGGGGGGCGCGGCCCCTATAATTCACCCCTCCACTTT
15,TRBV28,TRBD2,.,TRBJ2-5,CASSLAGGNQETQYF,TGTGCCAGCAGTTTAGCGGGGGGCAACCAAGAGACCCAGTACTTC
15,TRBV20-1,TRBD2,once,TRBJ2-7,CSARGGRGGRSEQYF,TGCAGTGCTAGAGGTGGGCGGGGGGGTAGGTCCGAGCAGTACTTC
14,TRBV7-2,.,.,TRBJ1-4,CASSSGQVGEKLFF,TGTGCCAGCAGCTCGGGACAAGTGGGTGAAAAACTGTTTTTT
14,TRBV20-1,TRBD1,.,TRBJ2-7,CSASPGTEAYEQYF,TGCAGTGCTAGCCCGGGGACAGAAGCCTACGAGCAGTACTTC
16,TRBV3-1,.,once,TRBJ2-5,CASSQDFVAGKETQYF,TGTGCCAGCAGCCAAGATTTCGTCGCAGGGAAAGAGACCCAGTACTTC
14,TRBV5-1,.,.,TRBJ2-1,CASSSDRSYNEQFF,TGCGCCAGCAGCTCGGACCGCTCCTACAATGAGCAGTTCTTC
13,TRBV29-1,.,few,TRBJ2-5,CSVATGAGETQYF,TGCAGCGTCGCGACGGGGGCAGGTGAGACCCAGTACTTC
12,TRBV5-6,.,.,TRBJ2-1,CASSPAVGEQFF,TGTGCCAGCAGCCCCGCCGTGGGTGAGCAGTTCTTC
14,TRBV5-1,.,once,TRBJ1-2,CASSNGQSNYGYTF,TGCGCCAGCAGCAACGGACAGTCTAACTATGGCTACACCTTC
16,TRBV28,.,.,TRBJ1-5,CASSPPRGTSNQPQHF,TGTGCCAGCAGTCCGCCGAGGGGAACTAGCAATCAGCCCCAGCATTTT
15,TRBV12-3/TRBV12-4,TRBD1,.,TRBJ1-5,CASSWGQGVGQPQHF,TGTGCCAGCAGTTGGGGACAGGGCGTGGGTCAGCCCCAGCATTTT
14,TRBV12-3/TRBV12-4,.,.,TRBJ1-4,CASSSTTGAGKLFF,TGTGCCAGCAGTTCTACGACAGGTGCTGGAAAACTGTTTTTT
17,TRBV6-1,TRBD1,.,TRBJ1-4,CASKITGTGVSKEKLFF,TGTGCCAGCAAGATCACCGGGACAGGGGTTTCTAAGGAAAAACTGTTTTTT
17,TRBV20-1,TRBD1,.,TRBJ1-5,CSAPPGGTPISNQPQHF,TGCAGTGCTCCGCCAGGGGGCACCCCAATTAGCAATCAGCCCCAGCATTTT
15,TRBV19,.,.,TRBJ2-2,CASSITDANTGELFF,TGTGCCAGTAGTATAACAGACGCGAACACCGGGGAGCTGTTTTTT
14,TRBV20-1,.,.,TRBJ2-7,CSATGGQVVYEQYF,TGCAGTGCGACCGGGGGGCAGGTCGTTTACGAGCAGTACTTC
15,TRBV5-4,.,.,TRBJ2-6,CASSPRGSGANVLTF,TGTGCCAGCAGCCCCCGAGGCTCTGGGGCCAACGTCCTGACTTTC
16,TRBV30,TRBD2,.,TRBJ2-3,CAWSPGTSGGADTQYF,TGTGCCTGGAGTCCCGGGACTAGCGGGGGGGCGGATACGCAGTATTTT
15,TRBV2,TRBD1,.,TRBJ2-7,CAREGLTGRAYEQYF,TGTGCCAGAGAGGGGTTGACAGGGCGAGCCTACGAGCAGTACTTC
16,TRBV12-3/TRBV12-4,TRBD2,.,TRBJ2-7,CASSLNTAGGPREQYF,TGTGCCAGCAGTTTGAATACGGCGGGGGGGCCGCGAGAGCAGTACTTC
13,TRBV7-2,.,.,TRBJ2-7,CASSLGSRYEQYF,TGTGCCAGCAGCCTGGGTAGCCGGTACGAGCAGTACTTC
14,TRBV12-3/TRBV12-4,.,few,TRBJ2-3,CASSYRLSTDTQYF,TGTGCCAGCAGTTATAGACTTAGCACAGATACGCAGTATTTT
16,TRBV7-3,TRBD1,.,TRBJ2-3,CASSLTDWTGGDTQYF,TGTGCCAGCAGCTTAACGGATTGGACAGGGGGAGATACGCAGTATTTT
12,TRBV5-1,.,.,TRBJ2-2,CASSWTPGELFF,TGCGCCAGCAGCTGGACCCCCGGGGAGCTGTTTTTT
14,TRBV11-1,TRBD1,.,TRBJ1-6,CASSLVSGGSPLHF,TGTGCCAGCAGCTTAGTGTCAGGGGGATCACCCCTCCACTTT
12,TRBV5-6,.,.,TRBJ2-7,CASSRNSYEQYF,TGTGCCAGCAGCCGGAACTCCTACGAGCAGTACTTC
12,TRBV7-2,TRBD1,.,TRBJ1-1,CASSSRGIEAFF,TGTGCCAGCAGTTCCAGGGGGATAGAAGCTTTCTTT
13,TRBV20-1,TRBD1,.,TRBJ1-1,CSAPGTGWTEAFF,TGCAGTGCTCCGGGGACAGGATGGACTGAAGCTTTCTTT
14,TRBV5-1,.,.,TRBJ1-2,CASSLALGNDGYTF,TGCGCCAGCAGCTTGGCCTTGGGGAACGATGGCTACACCTTC
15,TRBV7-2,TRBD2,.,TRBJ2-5,CASKPSSGGRETQYF,TGTGCCAGCAAACCCTCTAGCGGGGGACGGGAGACCCAGTACTTC
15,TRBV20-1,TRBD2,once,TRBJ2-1,CSATGLAGSYNEQFF,TGCAGTGCTACCGGACTAGCGGGCTCCTACAATGAGCAGTTCTTC
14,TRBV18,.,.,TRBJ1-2,CASSTDNPNYGYTF,TGTGCCAGCTCGACAGACAATCCTAACTATGGCTACACCTTC
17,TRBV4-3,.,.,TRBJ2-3,CASSQGGGGYSTDTQYF,TGCGCCAGCAGCCAAGGGGGCGGGGGCTATAGCACAGATACGCAGTATTTT
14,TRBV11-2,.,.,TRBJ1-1,CASSVMQLNTEAFF,TGTGCCAGCAGTGTCATGCAATTGAACACTGAAGCTTTCTTT
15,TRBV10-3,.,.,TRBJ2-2,CANGPGAANTGELFF,TGTGCCAACGGCCCGGGAGCCGCGAACACCGGGGAGCTGTTTTTT
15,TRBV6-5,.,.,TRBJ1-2,CASRGPGTGKDGYTF,TGTGCCAGCAGAGGACCGGGGACTGGGAAGGATGGCTACACCTTC
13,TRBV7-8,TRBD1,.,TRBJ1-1,CASSSQGHTEAFF,TGTGCCAGCAGCTCACAGGGGCACACTGAAGCTTTCTTT
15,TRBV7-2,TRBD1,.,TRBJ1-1,CASSLAGTGKTEAFF,TGTGCCAGCAGCTTAGCTGGGACAGGGAAGACTGAAGCTTTCTTT
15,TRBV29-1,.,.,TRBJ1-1,CSSDLNQGQNTEAFF,TGCAGCTCAGATCTCAACCAGGGGCAAAACACTGAAGCTTTCTTT
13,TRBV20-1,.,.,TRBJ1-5,CSAFRDLNQPQHF,TGCAGTGCCTTCCGGGACCTCAATCAGCCCCAGCATTTT